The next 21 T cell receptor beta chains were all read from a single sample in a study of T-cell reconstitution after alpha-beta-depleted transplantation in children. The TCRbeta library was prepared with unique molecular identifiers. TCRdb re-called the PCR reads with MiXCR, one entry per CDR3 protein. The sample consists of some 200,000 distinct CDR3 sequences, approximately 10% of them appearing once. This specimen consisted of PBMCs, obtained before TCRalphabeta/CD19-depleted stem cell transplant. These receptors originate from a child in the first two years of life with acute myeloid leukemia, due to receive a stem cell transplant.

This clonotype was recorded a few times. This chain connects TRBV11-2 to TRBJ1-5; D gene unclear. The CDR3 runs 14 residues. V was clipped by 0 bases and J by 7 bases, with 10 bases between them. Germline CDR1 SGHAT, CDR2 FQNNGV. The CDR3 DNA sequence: TGTGCCAGCAGCTTAGACGGCGTCGGGCAGCCCCAGCATTTT. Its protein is CASSLDGVGQPQHF.

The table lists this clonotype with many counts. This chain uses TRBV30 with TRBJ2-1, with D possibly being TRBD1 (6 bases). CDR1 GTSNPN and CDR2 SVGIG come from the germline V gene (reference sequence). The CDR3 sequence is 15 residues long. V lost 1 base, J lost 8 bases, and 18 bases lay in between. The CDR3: CAWSAGVTGYDEQFF. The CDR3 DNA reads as TGTGCCTGGAGTGCAGGGGTCACAGGGTACGATGAGCAGTTCTTC. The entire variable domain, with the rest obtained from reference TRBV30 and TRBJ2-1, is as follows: SQTIHQWPATLVQPVGSPLSLECTVEGTSNPNLYWYRQAAGRGLQLLFYSVGIGQISSEVPQNLSASRPQDRQFILSSKKLLLSDSGFYLCAWSAGVTGYDEQFFGPGTRLTVL.

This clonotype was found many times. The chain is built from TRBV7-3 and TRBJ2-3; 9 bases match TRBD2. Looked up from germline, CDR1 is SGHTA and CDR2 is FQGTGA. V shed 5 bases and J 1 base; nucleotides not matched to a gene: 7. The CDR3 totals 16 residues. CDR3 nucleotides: TGTGCCAGCAGCCCGGGGACTAGCTTCCGCACAGATACGCAGTATTTT. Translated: CASSPGTSFRTDTQYF.

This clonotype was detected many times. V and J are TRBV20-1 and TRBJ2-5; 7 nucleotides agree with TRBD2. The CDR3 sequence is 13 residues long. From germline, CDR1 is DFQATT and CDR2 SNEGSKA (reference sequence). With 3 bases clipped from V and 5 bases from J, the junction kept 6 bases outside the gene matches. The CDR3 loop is CSASSGTGETQYF. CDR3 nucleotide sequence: TGCAGTGCTAGCAGCGGGACGGGGGAGACCCAGTACTTC.

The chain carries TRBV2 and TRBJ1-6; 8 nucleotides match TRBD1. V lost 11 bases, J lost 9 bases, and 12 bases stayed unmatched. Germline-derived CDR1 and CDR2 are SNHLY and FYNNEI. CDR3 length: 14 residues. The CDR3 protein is CAGRTGKLVSPLHF. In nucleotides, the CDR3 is TGTGCCGGACGGACAGGGAAATTGGTTTCACCCCTCCACTTT.

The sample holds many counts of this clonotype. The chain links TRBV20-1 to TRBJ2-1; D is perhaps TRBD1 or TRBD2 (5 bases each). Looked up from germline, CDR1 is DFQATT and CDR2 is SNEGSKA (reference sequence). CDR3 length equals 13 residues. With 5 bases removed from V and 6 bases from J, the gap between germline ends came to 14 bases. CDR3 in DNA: TGCAGTGCTCCCCGCGATGGGGGCAATGAGCAGTTCTTC. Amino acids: CSAPRDGGNEQFF.

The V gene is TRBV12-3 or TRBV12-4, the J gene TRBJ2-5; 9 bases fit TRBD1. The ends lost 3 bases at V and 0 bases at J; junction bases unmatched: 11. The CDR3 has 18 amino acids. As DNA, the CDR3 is TGTGCCAGCAGTTTTGGGACAGGGCGAGCTTGGTACCAAGAGACCCAGTACTTC. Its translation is CASSFGTGRAWYQETQYF.

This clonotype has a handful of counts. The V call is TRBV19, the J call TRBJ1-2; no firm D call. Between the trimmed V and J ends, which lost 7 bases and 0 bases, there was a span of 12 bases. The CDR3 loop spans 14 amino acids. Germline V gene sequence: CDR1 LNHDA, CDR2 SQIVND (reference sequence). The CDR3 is CASIGVNTNYGYTF. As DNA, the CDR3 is TGTGCCAGTATCGGGGTAAACACTAACTATGGCTACACCTTC.

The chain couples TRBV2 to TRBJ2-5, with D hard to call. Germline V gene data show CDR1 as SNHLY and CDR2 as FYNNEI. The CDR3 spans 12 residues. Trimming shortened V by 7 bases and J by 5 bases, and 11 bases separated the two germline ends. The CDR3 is CASMTGPETQYF. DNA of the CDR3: TGTGCCAGCATGACTGGCCCGGAGACCCAGTACTTC.

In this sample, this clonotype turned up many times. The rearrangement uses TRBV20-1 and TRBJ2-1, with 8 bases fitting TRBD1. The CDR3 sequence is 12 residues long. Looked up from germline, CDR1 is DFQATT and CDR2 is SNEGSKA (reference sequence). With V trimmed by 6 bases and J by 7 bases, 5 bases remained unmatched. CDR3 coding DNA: TGCAGTGCAAGGACAGGGAAAAATGAGCAGTTCTTC. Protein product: CSARTGKNEQFF.

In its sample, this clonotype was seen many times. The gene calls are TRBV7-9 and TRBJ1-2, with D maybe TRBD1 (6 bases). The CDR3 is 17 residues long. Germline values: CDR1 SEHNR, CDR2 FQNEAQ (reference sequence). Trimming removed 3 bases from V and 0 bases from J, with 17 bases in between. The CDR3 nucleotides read TGTGCCAGCAGCTTCCCTGACAGGACCAAAGCTAACTATGGCTACACCTTC. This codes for CASSFPDRTKANYGYTF.

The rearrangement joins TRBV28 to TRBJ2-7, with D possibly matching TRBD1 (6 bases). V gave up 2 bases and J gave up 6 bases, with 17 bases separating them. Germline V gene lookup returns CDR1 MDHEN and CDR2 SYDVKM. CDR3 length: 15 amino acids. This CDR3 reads CASSLAPGAPSEQYF. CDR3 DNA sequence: TGTGCCAGCAGTTTAGCGCCAGGGGCGCCTTCCGAGCAGTACTTC.

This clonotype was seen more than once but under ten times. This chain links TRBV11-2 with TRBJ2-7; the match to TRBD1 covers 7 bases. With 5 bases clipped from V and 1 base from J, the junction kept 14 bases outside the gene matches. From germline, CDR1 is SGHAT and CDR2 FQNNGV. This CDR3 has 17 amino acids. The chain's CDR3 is CASSQGDRIAPSYEQYF. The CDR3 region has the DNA TGTGCCAGCAGCCAGGGGGATCGGATAGCGCCGTCCTACGAGCAGTACTTC.

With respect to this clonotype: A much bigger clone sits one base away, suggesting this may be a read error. CDR3 sequence reads: CASTLSAAGEPFF. The CDR3 bases are TGTGCCAGCACCCTATCAGCGGCCGGGGAGCCGTTTTTT. The rearrangement uses TRBV11-1 and TRBJ2-2, with a possible D match to TRBD2 (5 bases). The CDR3 spans 13 residues. From germline, CDR1 is SGHAT and CDR2 FQDESV (reference sequence).

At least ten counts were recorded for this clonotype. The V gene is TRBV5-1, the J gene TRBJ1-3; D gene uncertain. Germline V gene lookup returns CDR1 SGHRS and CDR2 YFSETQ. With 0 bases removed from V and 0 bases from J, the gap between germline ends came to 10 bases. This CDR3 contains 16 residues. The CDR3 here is CASSLVGIRSGNTIYF. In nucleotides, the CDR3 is TGCGCCAGCAGCTTGGTCGGAATTCGCTCTGGAAACACCATATATTTT.

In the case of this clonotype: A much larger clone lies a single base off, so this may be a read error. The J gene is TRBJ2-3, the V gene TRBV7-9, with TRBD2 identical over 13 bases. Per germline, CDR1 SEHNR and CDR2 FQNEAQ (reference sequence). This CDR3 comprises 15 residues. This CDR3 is CASSWTSGSADRQYF. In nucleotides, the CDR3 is TGTGCCAGCAGCTGGACTAGCGGGAGTGCAGATAGGCAGTATTTT.

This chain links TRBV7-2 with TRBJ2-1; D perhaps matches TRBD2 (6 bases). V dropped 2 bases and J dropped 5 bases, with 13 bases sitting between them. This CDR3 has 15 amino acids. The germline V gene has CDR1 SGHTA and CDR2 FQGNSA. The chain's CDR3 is CASSLRDGRNNEQFF. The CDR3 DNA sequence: TGTGCCAGCAGCTTAAGAGACGGGAGAAACAATGAGCAGTTCTTC.

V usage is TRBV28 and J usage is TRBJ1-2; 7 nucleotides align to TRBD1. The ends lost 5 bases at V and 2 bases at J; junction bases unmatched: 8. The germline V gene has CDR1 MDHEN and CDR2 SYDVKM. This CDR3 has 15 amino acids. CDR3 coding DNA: TGTGCCAGCAGTCCCTTATTGACAGGGAACTATGGCTACACCTTC. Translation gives CASSPLLTGNYGYTF.

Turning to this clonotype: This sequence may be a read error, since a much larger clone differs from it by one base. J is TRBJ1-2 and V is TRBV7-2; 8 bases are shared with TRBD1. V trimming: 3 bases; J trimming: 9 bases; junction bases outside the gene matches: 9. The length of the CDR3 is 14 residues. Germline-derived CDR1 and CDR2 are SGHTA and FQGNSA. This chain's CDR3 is CASSFATWTGSYTF. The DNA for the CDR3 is TGTGCCAGCAGCTTTGCGACTTGGACAGGGAGCTACACCTTC. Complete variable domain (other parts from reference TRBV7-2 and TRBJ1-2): GAGVSQSPSNKVTEKGKDVELRCDPISGHTALYWYRQSLGQGLEFLIYFQGNSAPDKSGLPSDRFSAERTGGSVSTLTIQRTQQEDSAVYLCASSFATWTGSYTFGSGTRLTVV.

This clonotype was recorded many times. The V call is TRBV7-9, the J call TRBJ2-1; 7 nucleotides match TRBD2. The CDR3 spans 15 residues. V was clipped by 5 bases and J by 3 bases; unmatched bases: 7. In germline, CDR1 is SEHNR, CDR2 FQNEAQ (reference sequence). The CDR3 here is CASSPGRVSYNEQFF. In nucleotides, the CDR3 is TGTGCCAGCAGCCCGGGGAGGGTTAGCTACAATGAGCAGTTCTTC.

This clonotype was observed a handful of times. In DNA form, the CDR3 reads TGTGCCAGCAGTACGCCGACAGGGCGGACTGAAGCTTTCTTT. It encodes CASSTPTGRTEAFF. This chain joins TRBV7-2 and TRBJ1-1; 7 bases are shared with TRBD1. Germline values: CDR1 SGHTA, CDR2 FQGNSA. The CDR3 has 14 residues. Losses at the gene ends were 6 bases for V and 5 bases for J; bases not matched to a gene: 9.